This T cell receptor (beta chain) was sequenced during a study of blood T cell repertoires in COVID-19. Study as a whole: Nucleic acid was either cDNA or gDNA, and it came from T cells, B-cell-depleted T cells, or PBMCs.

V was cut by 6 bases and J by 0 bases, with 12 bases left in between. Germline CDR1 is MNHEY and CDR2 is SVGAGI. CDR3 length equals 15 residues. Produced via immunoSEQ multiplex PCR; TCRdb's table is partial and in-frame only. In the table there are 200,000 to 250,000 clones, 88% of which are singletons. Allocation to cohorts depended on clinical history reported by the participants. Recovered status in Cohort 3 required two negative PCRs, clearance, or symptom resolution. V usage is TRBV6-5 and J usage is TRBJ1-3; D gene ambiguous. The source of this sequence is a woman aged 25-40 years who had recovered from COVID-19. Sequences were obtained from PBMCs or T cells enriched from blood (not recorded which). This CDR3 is CASRNSGVSGNTIYF. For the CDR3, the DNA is TGTGCCAGCAGGAACAGCGGGGTCTCTGGAAACACCATATATTTT.